A selection of T cell receptor beta chains follows, all from one sample in a study of T cell changes during pregnancy in multiple sclerosis. Clones were sequenced by immunoSEQ multiplex PCR, and TCRdb holds only the in-frame ones, with some missing. Of fewer than 70,000 clones in the sample, approximately 90% were seen once. The material was peripheral blood, obtained in the third trimester of pregnancy. The receptors stem from a female donor with multiple sclerosis, enrolled in a pregnancy study. Both conserved end residues are part of each CDR3. The order of the fields is D gene, J gene, V gene, clone size, CDR3 length, CDR3 DNA, CDR3 protein. A D gene is named only where the DNA matches it firmly. Clone size is shown for a subset of rows, as once, few, many or a class of expanded clone.

-,TRBJ2-5,TRBV19,once,11,TGTGCCAGTAGTAATCGGGAGACCCAGTACTTC,CASSNRETQYF
TRBD2,TRBJ2-1,TRBV2,-,15,TGTGCCAGCAGTGAAAATCGCGGGGGCTACAATGAGCAGTTCTTC,CASSENRGGYNEQFF
-,TRBJ1-5,TRBV6-5,-,14,TGTGCCAGCAGTCTGACAGGCACCCATCAGCCCCAGCATTTT,CASSLTGTHQPQHF
TRBD1,TRBJ1-2,TRBV6-6,-,15,TGTGCCAGCAGTTACGGGGACAGGGGTAACTATGGCTACACCTTC,CASSYGDRGNYGYTF
-,TRBJ1-4,TRBV5-1,once,14,TGCGCCAGCAGCTTGGAACTTAGAGGTGAAAAACTGTTTTTT,CASSLELRGEKLFF
TRBD2,TRBJ2-3,TRBV19,once,15,TGTGCCAGTAGTCAGACTAGCGGTGGCACAGATACGCAGTATTTT,CASSQTSGGTDTQYF
-,TRBJ1-4,TRBV5-1,-,18,TGCGCCAGCAGCTTGATCGGGTCCGGCATTGCAACTAATGAAAAACTGTTTTTT,CASSLIGSGIATNEKLFF
TRBD1,TRBJ1-4,TRBV7-2,-,14,TGTGCCAGCAGCATCCGGGACAGGGTCGAAAAACTGTTTTTT,CASSIRDRVEKLFF
TRBD2,TRBJ2-1,TRBV11-2,-,16,TGTGCCAGCAGCCTCGTCCGGGGGGGGACTTACAATGAGCAGTTCTTC,CASSLVRGGTYNEQFF
-,TRBJ2-2,TRBV5-4,-,16,TGTGCCAGCAGCTTGGGGGGCAGGGTGAACACCGGGGAGCTGTTTTTT,CASSLGGRVNTGELFF
TRBD1,TRBJ1-2,TRBV27,medium-sized,16,TGTGCCAGCAGGAGGCTCCGGGACAGGGGAGTGAATGGCTACACCTTC,CASRRLRDRGVNGYTF
-,TRBJ1-1,TRBV18,-,13,TGTGCCAGCTCACTTCAAGCTGGACTCGAAGCTTTCTTT,CASSLQAGLEAFF
-,TRBJ1-5,TRBV10-3,-,15,TGTGCCATCAGTGAGTCATTTGGCCCGGGGCAGCCCCAGCATTTT,CAISESFGPGQPQHF
-,TRBJ1-1,TRBV18,-,15,TGTGCCAGCTCACCAAGACAGCACCGAGCCACTGAAGCTTTCTTT,CASSPRQHRATEAFF
-,TRBJ1-6,TRBV4-1,-,16,TGCGCCAGCAGCCACATATTTGTACAGGGCAGATCACCCCTCCACTTT,CASSHIFVQGRSPLHF
-,TRBJ1-2,TRBV6-5,-,16,TGTGCCAGCAGTTACTCATTCGGGGGGGCTGGCTATGGCTACACCTTC,CASSYSFGGAGYGYTF
-,TRBJ2-3,TRBV5-4,-,14,TGTGCCAGCAGCTTGGGCGGGGTGGGAGATACGCAGTATTTT,CASSLGGVGDTQYF
-,TRBJ1-1,TRBV5-1,-,13,TGCGCTAGTGGAGAGACAGTTAACACTGAAGCTTTCTTT,CASGETVNTEAFF
TRBD2,TRBJ2-1,TRBV7-2,-,16,TGTGCCAGCAGCTTCTCCGGGACGGGGGGGTACAATGAGCAGTTCTTC,CASSFSGTGGYNEQFF
-,TRBJ1-4,TRBV18,-,15,TGTGCCAGCTCACCAGGCAGGCCAACTAATGAAAAACTGTTTTTT,CASSPGRPTNEKLFF
TRBD1,TRBJ1-3,TRBV23-1,-,18,TGCGCCAGCAGTCAGCCTGGACCTCCGGGACAGGGGGGAAACACCATATATTTT,CASSQPGPPGQGGNTIYF
-,TRBJ1-4,TRBV28,-,12,TGTGCCAGCGGGGGGTCGAGTGAAAAACTGTTTTTT,CASGGSSEKLFF